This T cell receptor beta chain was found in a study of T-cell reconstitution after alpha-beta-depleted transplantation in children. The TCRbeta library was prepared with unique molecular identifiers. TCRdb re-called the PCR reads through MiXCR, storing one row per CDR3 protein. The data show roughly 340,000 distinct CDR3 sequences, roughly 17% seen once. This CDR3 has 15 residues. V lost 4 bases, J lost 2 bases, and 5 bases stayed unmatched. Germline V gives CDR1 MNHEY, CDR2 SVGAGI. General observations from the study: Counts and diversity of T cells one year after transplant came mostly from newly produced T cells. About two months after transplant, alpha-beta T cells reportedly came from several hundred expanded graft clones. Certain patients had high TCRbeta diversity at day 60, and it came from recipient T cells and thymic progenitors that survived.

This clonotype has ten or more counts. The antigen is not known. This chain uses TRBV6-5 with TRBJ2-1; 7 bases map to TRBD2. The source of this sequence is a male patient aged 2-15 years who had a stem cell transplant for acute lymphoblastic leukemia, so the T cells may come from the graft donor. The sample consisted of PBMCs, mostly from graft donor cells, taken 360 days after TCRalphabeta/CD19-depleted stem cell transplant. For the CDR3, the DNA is TGTGCCAGCAGTTTAGGACTAGTAGCCTACAATGAGCAGTTCTTC. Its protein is CASSLGLVAYNEQFF.